This is a list of T cell receptor beta chains from one sample in a study of blood T cell repertoires in COVID-19. Measured with immunoSEQ multiplex PCR; TCRdb has only the in-frame clones, and not every one. The table has around 85,000 clones, about 82% seen once. Material for sequencing was peripheral blood. The receptors originated from a man aged 50 to 60 with active COVID-19. CDR3s include the opening cysteine and the closing phenylalanine or tryptophan. The D gene is left open where the match is weak. Size tells how often a clone was seen (once, few, many) or the class of an expanded clone, and some rows leave it out.

>NA|TRBJ1-2|TRBV7-2|NA
TGTGCCAGCAGCACCTACAGGGCTAATAACTATGGCTACACCTTC
CASSTYRANNYGYTF
>NA|TRBJ1-3|TRBV6-1|NA
TGTGCCAGCAGTGACAGGCACTCTGGAAACACCATATATTTT
CASSDRHSGNTIYF
>TRBD1|TRBJ1-1|TRBV5-1|few
TGCGCCAGCAGCCTGACGACAGGGCGGACTGAAGCTTTCTTT
CASSLTTGRTEAFF
>NA|TRBJ2-1|TRBV29-1|NA
TGCAGCGCTGACAACTCCTACAATGAGCAGTTCTTC
CSADNSYNEQFF
>TRBD2|TRBJ2-1|TRBV9|NA
TGTGCCAGCAGCGTAGGGACTAGCAGCTACAATGAGCAGTTCTTC
CASSVGTSSYNEQFF
>NA|TRBJ1-2|TRBV20-1|few
TGCAGTGCTAGGACTCGACCGGGCTACACCTTC
CSARTRPGYTF
>NA|TRBJ1-4|TRBV13|once
TGTGCCAGCAGCCACACAGGGTCCAATGAAAAACTGTTTTTT
CASSHTGSNEKLFF
>NA|TRBJ1-2|TRBV7-9|few
TGTGCCAGCAGCGCATCCTCAGGGGATGGCTACACCTTC
CASSASSGDGYTF
>TRBD2|TRBJ2-1|TRBV4-2|NA
TGTGCCAGCAGCCATCTACTAGCGGGAGGGCCAAGTGAGCAGTTCTTC
CASSHLLAGGPSEQFF
>NA|TRBJ2-3|TRBV30|NA
TGTGCCTGGAGTGTATCCGGCAGCGCAGATACGCAGTATTTT
CAWSVSGSADTQYF
>NA|TRBJ1-2|TRBV29-1|NA
TGCAGCGTTGAGGCTACCGGGACACTTTATGGCTACACCTTC
CSVEATGTLYGYTF
>TRBD1|TRBJ1-2|TRBV19|NA
TGTGCCAGTAGTATTCCCGGGAAGGGGGCAAACTATGGCTACACCTTC
CASSIPGKGANYGYTF
>TRBD1|TRBJ1-1|TRBV11-2|NA
TGTGCCAGCAGCCGAGGGACAGGGAGAAACACTGAAGCTTTCTTT
CASSRGTGRNTEAFF
>NA|TRBJ1-2|TRBV29-1|NA
TGCAGCGCCGCAGGGGTAAACTATGGCTACACCTTC
CSAAGVNYGYTF
>NA|TRBJ1-1|TRBV24-1|NA
TGTGCCACCAGTGATGAGACAGGCCCTGATGAAGCTTTCTTT
CATSDETGPDEAFF
>NA|TRBJ1-5|TRBV19|NA
TGTGCCAGTAGTATGGTTCCGGGACAAGCTAGCAATCAGCCCCAGCATTTT
CASSMVPGQASNQPQHF
>NA|TRBJ2-3|TRBV28|NA
TGTGCCAGCAGTTTGCCCACACAATTAACAGATACGCAGTATTTT
CASSLPTQLTDTQYF
>NA|TRBJ2-2|TRBV6-1|medium-sized
TGTGCCAGCAGTGAACAGGTGTTCGGGGAGCTGTTTTTT
CASSEQVFGELFF
>NA|TRBJ1-2|TRBV18|once
TGTGCCAGCTCACCAGGTTCCGGGTATGGCTACACCTTC
CASSPGSGYGYTF
>NA|TRBJ1-1|TRBV24-1|NA
TGTGCCACCAGTGATGTCCCGGGGAGTGAAGCTTTCTTT
CATSDVPGSEAFF
>NA|TRBJ1-3|TRBV18|NA
TGTGCCAGCTCACCACATCCCCTCGGGGGGCGTTCAGGAAACACCATATATTTT
CASSPHPLGGRSGNTIYF